The clone carrying this T cell receptor (beta chain) has just a few counts. Germline values: CDR1 LNHNV, CDR2 YYDKDF (reference sequence). The CDR3 loop spans 14 amino acids. The junction had 5 bases not matched to a gene; V was cut back by 8 bases and J by 3 bases. The entry originates in a study of identical twins. One entry per CDR3 protein results from TCRdb running MiXCR on the 5' RACE reads. The sample includes about 520,000 distinct CDR3 sequences, 22% seen only once; the top ten take approximately 0.95%. The same sample was also studied in work on T cells expressing NK-cell markers. That study adds: Just one sequenced donor of eight was HCMV-seronegative, while seven were seropositive.

The chain recombines TRBV15 with TRBJ2-2, with TRBD1 matching over 8 bases. The clonotype originates from a woman aged 18-29 years in good health. Material: CD4+ T cells sorted from blood. The CDR3 coding sequence is TGTGCCACCGGACAGGGAACTCACACCGGGGAGCTGTTTTTT. Encoded protein: CATGQGTHTGELFF.